This T cell receptor (beta chain) stems from a study of blood T cell repertoires in COVID-19. For the study at large: The cDNA or gDNA used as material had been derived from T cells, B-cell-depleted T cells, or PBMCs.

Study processing details: Amplifying reference gene primers gave estimates of nucleated cell counts. Profiling relied on immunoSEQ multiplex PCR, and the TCRdb table lists in-frame clones only, not all of them. That table is the source of V, J and clone size, and D and trimming were worked out from the DNA. The sample has roughly 100,000 clones, about 76% seen once. The CDR3 extends over 14 amino acids. The germline V gene has CDR1 MNHEY and CDR2 SVGAGI. V was cut by 6 bases and J by 0 bases, with 9 bases left in between. The V call is TRBV6-5, the J call TRBJ1-5; D is uncertain. This clonotype originated in a man at least 80 years old with acute or convalescent COVID-19. The sequenced sample was peripheral blood. CDR3 region: CASRSTYSNQPQHF. In nucleotides, the CDR3 is TGTGCCAGCAGGTCAACTTATAGCAATCAGCCCCAGCATTTT.